Listed here are 5 T cell receptor beta chains from one sample, sequenced in a study of T cell responses to AZD1222 COVID-19 vaccine. Profiled with immunoSEQ multiplex PCR; TCRdb holds only in-frame clones, not every one. The data contain 100,000 or so clones, under 95% of them seen just once; the ten biggest clones take up 1% to 1.5%. The material sequenced was peripheral blood, taken on day 0 of AZD1222 vaccination. The source is an adult in good health.

This chain links TRBV28 with TRBJ2-7, with 9 bases matching TRBD2. Trimming removed 5 bases from V and 2 bases from J; junction bases left unmatched: 4. This CDR3 is 14 amino acids long. Looked up from germline, CDR1 is MDHEN and CDR2 is SYDVKM. CDR3 sequence (DNA): TGTGCCAGCAGTAAGACTAGCGGAGCCTACGAGCAGTACTTC. Translating it yields CASSKTSGAYEQYF.

This clone has a single count. The rearrangement links TRBV3-1 (or the pseudogene TRBV3-2) to TRBJ1-2; possible D gene TRBD1, 6 bases. The germline V and J ends were trimmed by 4 bases and 9 bases, with 18 bases remaining between them. Germline V gene sequence: CDR1 LGHDT, CDR2 YNNKEL (reference sequence). The CDR3 consists of 14 residues. Here the CDR3 DNA reads TGTGCCAGCAGCCCAACTGGGGAGGGGGAACGCTACACCTTC. Protein product: CASSPTGEGERYTF.

V is TRBV6-2 or TRBV6-3 and J is TRBJ1-2, with D perhaps TRBD1 (5 bases). This CDR3 region has 12 residues. V was trimmed by 9 bases and J by 4 bases, leaving 12 bases between them. Germline V gene data show CDR1 as MNHEY and CDR2 as SVGEGT. The CDR3 DNA reads as TGTGCCAGTAGCAGGGACCTCTATGGCTACACCTTC. Translated: CASSRDLYGYTF.

The CDR3 region has the DNA TGTGCCAGCAGCTTGGGTTTGGGGAGCTCTGGAAACACCATATATTTT. It translates to CASSLGLGSSGNTIYF. The rearrangement uses TRBV5-6 and TRBJ1-3; D ambiguous. The CDR3 extends over 16 amino acids. CDR1 SGHDT and CDR2 YYEEEE come from the germline V gene. Trimming pared 0 bases from V and 0 bases from J, leaving 10 bases between.

V usage is TRBV7-9 and J usage is TRBJ2-7; D gene ambiguous. The V end was cut by 5 bases, the J end by 6 bases, with 17 bases between. The germline V gene has CDR1 SEHNR and CDR2 FQNEAQ (reference sequence). The CDR3 is 14 amino acids. Here the CDR3 DNA reads TGTGCCAGCAGCCCCAGCGTCAGCCTCGCCGAGCAGTACTTC. Translating it yields CASSPSVSLAEQYF.